These 30 T cell receptor beta chains were sequenced from one sample in a study of CD8+CD57+ T cells in acquired aplastic anemia. Genomic DNA acted as the template from which TCR beta VDJ combination and CDR3 sequence profiling were carried out. TCRdb re-called the reads with MiXCR, one entry per CDR3 protein. The sample records about 81,000 distinct CDR3 sequences, approximately 46% being singletons. Sequencing was done on a sample of sorted CD4+, CD8+, or CD8+CD57+ T cells (not recorded which) from PBMCs. The receptors were sampled from a human donor in good health, serving as a control.

To note about this clonotype: Possible read error: a much larger clone is one base away. The chain has TRBV10-3 and TRBJ1-1; D is perhaps TRBD1 (6 bases). Germline-derived CDR1 and CDR2 are ENHRY and SYGVKD. The V end was cut by 6 bases, the J end by 3 bases, with 14 bases between. The CDR3 covers 14 residues. As DNA, the CDR3 is TGTGCCATCAGGGTCAACCAGGGGTACACTGAAGCTTTCTTT. This gives the protein CAIRVNQGYTEAFF.

This clonotype was detected ten times or more. V usage is TRBV25-1 and J usage is TRBJ2-3, with 11 bases fitting TRBD2. There are 15 residues in the CDR3. From germline, CDR1 is MGHDK and CDR2 SYGVNS. Losses at the gene ends were 5 bases for V and 6 bases for J; bases not matched to a gene: 7. The CDR3 nucleotides read TGTGCCAGCAGTAAACTAGCGGGAGCGGGTGATACGCAGTATTTT. Translated, it gives CASSKLAGAGDTQYF.

This clonotype has at least ten counts. V is TRBV7-9 and J is TRBJ2-5, with no clear D. Per the germline V gene, CDR1 is SEHNR and CDR2 is FQNEAQ (reference sequence). V lost 8 bases and J lost 4, with 8 bases in between. This CDR3 has 11 residues. The CDR3 region is CASGPLETQYF. As DNA, the CDR3 is TGTGCCAGCGGGCCCCTAGAGACCCAGTACTTC.

The V gene is TRBV20-1, the J gene TRBJ2-5; 7 positions agree with TRBD2. In germline, CDR1 is DFQATT, CDR2 SNEGSKA (reference sequence). V dropped 4 bases and J dropped 3; count of bases not matched to a gene: 8. The CDR3 runs to 14 residues. The CDR3 nucleotides read TGCAGTGCTATGCGGGGACGGGGGGAAGAGACCCAGTACTTC. This encodes CSAMRGRGEETQYF.

This clonotype has a handful of counts. The chain joins TRBV20-1 to TRBJ1-1, with D unresolved. Trimming stripped 0 bases from V and 4 bases from J, with 9 bases between. The CDR3 sequence is 13 residues long. Germline values: CDR1 DFQATT, CDR2 SNEGSKA (reference sequence). CDR3 loop: CSARDLRSTEAFF. The DNA for the CDR3 is TGCAGTGCTAGAGATCTCAGAAGCACTGAAGCTTTCTTT.

Worth noting for this clonotype: This may come from a read error, since a much larger clone is one base off. This rearrangement joins TRBV24-1 to TRBJ2-1; D is undetermined. In germline, CDR1 is KGHDR, CDR2 SFDVKD. The CDR3 has 11 amino acids. The CDR3 DNA sequence: TGTGCCACCGCCCGCGACAATGGGCAGTTCTTC. Translating it yields CATARDNGQFF.

The genes are TRBV19 and TRBJ1-5; the D is unclear. Germline CDR1 LNHDA, CDR2 SQIVND (reference sequence). Deletions cut 2 bases from V and 3 bases from J, with 8 bases between. CDR3 length equals 14 residues. CDR3 sequence: CASSISQTNQPQHF. The CDR3 DNA is TGTGCCAGTAGTATAAGCCAGACCAATCAGCCCCAGCATTTT.

CDR3 coding DNA: TGTGCCAGCAGTTTCCGCGTAAATGAGCAGTTCTTC. Its protein is CASSFRVNEQFF. The chain couples TRBV12-3 or TRBV12-4 to TRBJ2-1; D unclear. The CDR3 runs to 12 residues. V was clipped by 3 bases and J by 7 bases, with 7 bases between them.

Concerning this clonotype itself: The missing conserved phenylalanine or tryptophan at the end of this CDR3 makes a read error likely. The rearrangement joins TRBV10-3 to TRBJ1-1, with D maybe TRBD1 (6 bases). There are 14 residues in the CDR3. Germline assignment: CDR1 ENHRY and CDR2 SYGVKD. V was pared by 7 bases and J by 1 base, with 13 bases between. The CDR3, as DNA: TGTGCCATCAAGACAACGGGACAGAACACTGAAGCTTTCCTT. It specifies CAIKTTGQNTEAFL.

The chain recombines TRBV7-2 with TRBJ2-2; D not resolved. The CDR3 has 13 amino acids. The ends were cut back, 6 bases at V and 7 bases at J, with 12 bases in the middle. Germline V gene sequence: CDR1 SGHTA, CDR2 FQGNSA. The CDR3 reads CASRVMGIGELFF. CDR3 sequence (DNA): TGTGCCAGCAGGGTCATGGGGATCGGGGAGCTGTTTTTT.

For this clonotype: At one end, the junction sequence differs from germline, possibly due to a read error. The chain employs TRBV10-3 and TRBJ2-7; 9 nucleotides agree with TRBD1. CDR1 is ENHRY and CDR2 is SYGVKD in the germline V gene. This CDR3 contains 13 residues. For the CDR3, the DNA is TGCGCCATCAGTGAGGACAGGGGAAATGGGCAGTACTTC. Protein sequence: CAISEDRGNGQYF.

The V call is TRBV25-1, the J call TRBJ1-3, with D possibly being TRBD1 (6 bases). CDR1 and CDR2 from the germline V gene are MGHDK and SYGVNS. The CDR3 covers 17 residues. Deletions cut 6 bases from V and 0 bases from J, with 18 bases between. CDR3 DNA sequence: TGTGCCAGCAGCTTACCTCGGGACATAAGCTCTGGAAACACCATATATTTT. It is translated as CASSLPRDISSGNTIYF.

The V and J genes are TRBV7-8 and TRBJ1-1; 9 positions match TRBD1. CDR1 and CDR2 (germline): SGHVS, FQNEAQ. The CDR3 is 15 residues long. Unmatched junction bases numbered 8, after V lost 5 bases and J lost 4 bases. The CDR3 here is CASSPRPGQGTEAFF. The DNA of the CDR3 is TGTGCCAGCAGCCCTAGGCCGGGACAGGGCACTGAAGCTTTCTTT.

There are many counts of this clonotype. The chain has TRBV6-5 and TRBJ1-6; 8 nucleotides align to TRBD1. Germline trimming cut 0 bases from V and 6 bases from J; bases unmatched to any gene: 4. CDR1 and CDR2 from the germline V gene are MNHEY and SVGAGI. This CDR3 comprises 16 residues. CDR3 sequence reads: CASSYSQDRVNSPLHF. The CDR3 DNA sequence: TGTGCCAGCAGTTACTCTCAGGACAGGGTTAATTCACCCCTCCACTTT.

With respect to this clonotype: A much larger clone differs from this one at a single base, so this may be a read error. As the CDR3 is not closed by the conserved phenylalanine or tryptophan, this likely results from a read error. This sequence joins TRBV13 and TRBJ2-7, with D unresolved. The V gene lost 5 bases and the J gene lost 7 bases, with 18 bases spanning the gap. The CDR3 totals 14 residues. In germline, CDR1 is PRHDT, CDR2 FYEKMQ (reference sequence). Here the CDR3 DNA reads TGTGCCAGCAGCCAAATCACGTCGGCAGGTGAGCAGTACCTC. Its protein product is CASSQITSAGEQYL.

In its sample, this clonotype was seen many times. The gene calls are TRBV24-1 and TRBJ2-7; TRBD2 is a possible D gene (5 bases). Per the germline V gene, CDR1 is KGHDR and CDR2 is SFDVKD. The CDR3 runs 16 residues. Trimming removed 4 bases from V and 0 bases from J, with 15 bases in between. DNA of the CDR3: TGTGCCACCAGTGACTCCAGGCTGGGAGACTCCTACGAGCAGTACTTC. Its protein is CATSDSRLGDSYEQYF.

This clonotype showed up just a few times. The V gene is TRBV10-1, the J gene TRBJ1-6; weak D call: TRBD1 (5 bases). CDR3 length equals 11 residues. Germline-derived CDR1 and CDR2 are WNHNN and SYGVQD (reference sequence). The germline V and J ends were trimmed by 3 bases and 15 bases, with 9 bases remaining between them. The CDR3 region has the DNA TGCGCCAGCAGTGATGGGACCCTCCTCCACTTT. Translating it yields CASSDGTLLHF.

The chain is built from TRBV27 and TRBJ1-5; TRBD1 matches at 7 bases. J was trimmed by 3 bases and V by 5 bases; bases with no gene match: 7. Per the germline V gene, CDR1 is MNHEY and CDR2 is SMNVEV (reference sequence). This CDR3 has 15 residues. CDR3 region: CASSRRQGPNQPQHF. CDR3 in DNA: TGTGCCAGCAGTCGCCGACAGGGTCCCAATCAGCCCCAGCATTTT.

This clonotype was found many times. The V gene is TRBV13, the J gene TRBJ2-5, with 7 bases aligning to TRBD2. Germline V gene lookup returns CDR1 PRHDT and CDR2 FYEKMQ (reference sequence). The length of the CDR3 is 17 residues. The ends lost 4 bases at V and 3 bases at J; junction bases unmatched: 14. CDR3 protein: CASSSAGIRAGEETQYF. CDR3 nucleotide sequence: TGTGCCAGCAGCTCAGCGGGGATCAGGGCGGGAGAAGAGACCCAGTACTTC.

This clonotype showed up many times. This chain joins TRBV2 and TRBJ2-1; TRBD1 aligns across 7 bases. This CDR3 spans 15 amino acids. Germline lookup yields CDR1 SNHLY and CDR2 FYNNEI. J gave up 9 bases and V 10 bases, and 18 bases lay outside the gene matches. CDR3 DNA sequence: TGTGCCATTAATAGTCGGCACCGGGACAGTCCTGAGCAGTTCTTC. Protein product: CAINSRHRDSPEQFF.

At least ten counts were recorded for this clonotype. The rearrangement links TRBV4-1 to TRBJ1-3; D gene uncertain. Germline assignment: CDR1 MGHRA and CDR2 YSYEKL. The CDR3 runs 11 residues. V was cut by 6 bases and J by 8 bases, with 8 bases left in between. The CDR3 nucleotides read TGCGCCAGCAGGGAGGGCCACACCATATATTTT. Translating gives CASREGHTIYF.

CDR3 sequence: CASREKGGMGLNYGYTF. In DNA form, the CDR3 reads TGTGCCAGCAGAGAGAAGGGTGGAATGGGCCTAAACTATGGCTACACCTTC. The chain combines TRBV6-1 with TRBJ1-2; no definite D call. This CDR3 spans 17 amino acids. Germline-derived CDR1 and CDR2 are MNHNS and SASEGT. V lost 6 bases and J 2 bases, leaving 22 bases between the germline ends.

The rearrangement joins TRBV7-3 to TRBJ1-2; D gene unclear. Looked up from germline, CDR1 is SGHTA and CDR2 is FQGTGA. Trimming pared 4 bases from V and 2 bases from J, leaving 8 bases between. This CDR3 is 13 amino acids long. CDR3 bases: TGTGCCAGCAGCTACGGGTCGAACTATGGCTACACCTTC. It translates to CASSYGSNYGYTF.

The rearrangement joins TRBV7-8 to TRBJ2-6, with D perhaps TRBD1 (5 bases). Deletions cut 5 bases from V and 0 bases from J, with 14 bases between. CDR3 length: 17 amino acids. Germline CDR1 reads SGHVS; CDR2 reads FQNEAQ. The CDR3 reads CASSAKGLCSGANVLTF. The CDR3 bases are TGTGCCAGCAGCGCTAAGGGGCTGTGCTCTGGGGCCAACGTCCTGACTTTC.

This clonotype has a handful of counts. The chain carries TRBV3-1 and TRBJ2-7; D is tentatively TRBD1 or TRBD2 (6 bases each). Between the trimmed V and J ends, which lost 0 bases and 0 bases, there was a span of 9 bases. CDR1 and CDR2 from the germline V gene are LGHDT and YNNKEL (reference sequence). The CDR3 extends over 15 amino acids. The CDR3 is CASSQDGGLSYEQYF. The CDR3 coding sequence is TGTGCCAGCAGCCAAGACGGGGGCCTCTCCTACGAGCAGTACTTC.

This clonotype was counted ten times or more. The chain links TRBV9 to TRBJ1-2; no reliable D call. Germline CDR1 is SGDLS and CDR2 is YYNGEE. The CDR3 covers 12 residues. V gave up 4 bases and J gave up 4 bases, with 8 bases separating them. This CDR3 is CASSYGAYGYTF. CDR3 sequence (DNA): TGTGCCAGCAGCTATGGTGCCTATGGCTACACCTTC.

V is TRBV2 and J is TRBJ2-7, with D maybe TRBD1 (6 bases). Germline V lookup: CDR1 SNHLY, CDR2 FYNNEI. The CDR3 runs to 13 residues. V was clipped by 7 bases and J by 6 bases, with 16 bases between them. CDR3 bases: TGTGCCAGCATCGCCGGTGGGGGCGGCGAGCAGTACTTC. Translated, it gives CASIAGGGGEQYF.

This clonotype has a count of ten or more. The chain has TRBV29-1 and TRBJ1-5; tentative D call: TRBD1 (5 bases). Germline V gives CDR1 SQVTM, CDR2 ANQGSEA. This CDR3 is built from 14 residues. Between the trimmed V and J ends, which lost 3 bases and 2 bases, there was a span of 11 bases. As DNA, the CDR3 is TGCAGCGTTGATGTAGGGGATGGCAATCAGCCCCAGCATTTT. Protein product: CSVDVGDGNQPQHF. Full variable domain (rest looked up from reference TRBV29-1 and TRBJ1-5): SAVISQKPSRDICQRGTSLTIQCQVDSQVTMMFWYRQQPGQSLTLIATANQGSEATYESGFVIDKFPISRPNLTFSTLTVSNMSPEDSSIYLCSVDVGDGNQPQHFGDGTRLSIL.

The chain links TRBV19 to TRBJ2-1, with 12 bases fitting TRBD2. The V gene's germline CDR1 is LNHDA and CDR2 SQIVND (reference sequence). V lost 4 bases, J lost 0 bases, and 4 bases stayed unmatched. There are 17 residues in the CDR3. The CDR3 region is CASSTTSGRSSYNEQFF. The CDR3 coding sequence is TGTGCCAGTAGTACCACTAGCGGGAGGAGCTCCTACAATGAGCAGTTCTTC.

The J gene is TRBJ2-2, the V gene TRBV25-1, with D perhaps TRBD1 (5 bases). Germline lookup yields CDR1 MGHDK and CDR2 SYGVNS. The CDR3 spans 15 residues. The V and J ends lost 6 bases and 1 base respectively, with 12 bases between them. The CDR3 DNA reads as TGTGCCAGCAGCCATAATCAGGGGAACACCGGGGAGCTGTTTTTT. Its protein is CASSHNQGNTGELFF.